This TCR beta chain came from a study of cytomegalovirus exposure and HLA in healthy donors. Study background: One earlier analysis, a look at 200 million or so T cells, found about 110 million unique TCR beta sequences. HLA-typed donors contributed around 88 million unique TCRs, which were held in an early data release.

The primer mix had 60 Vbeta and 13 Jbeta primers. The assay was immunoSEQ multiplex PCR, and TCRdb's table has in-frame clones only and misses some. The table shows about 160,000 clones, with roughly 80% occurring only once. The CDR3 runs 15 residues. The germline V gene encodes CDR1 KGHSH and CDR2 LQKENI. Trimming removed 3 bases at V and 2 bases at J, with 14 bases between. This TCR was sampled from a man aged 50 or older in good health and CMV-seropositive. The chain joins TRBV18 to TRBJ2-7; a weak D match, TRBD2 (5 bases). Sequencing was done on a sample of PBMCs. The CDR3 loop is CASSPELTGTYEQYF. The CDR3 DNA sequence: TGTGCCAGCTCACCCGAGTTGACGGGGACCTACGAGCAGTACTTC.